The rows below give T cell receptor beta chains drawn from one sample of a study of T-cell reconstitution after alpha-beta-depleted transplantation in children. One entry per CDR3 protein results from TCRdb running MiXCR on the PCR reads. The table has some 600,000 distinct CDR3 sequences, about an eighth seen once. Specimen: PBMCs, mostly from graft donor cells, collected 360 days after TCRalphabeta/CD19-depleted stem cell transplant. These receptor sequences come from a male patient younger than 18 who had a stem cell transplant for acute myeloid leukemia, so the T cells may come from the graft donor. Both conserved end residues are part of each CDR3. Fields, in order: clone size, J gene, D gene, V gene, CDR3 protein, CDR3 DNA. The D gene is left open where the match is weak. The size of a clone is reported for some rows only, either as once, few or many, or as a class for expanded clones.

few | TRBJ2-7 | TRBD2 | TRBV28 | CASSFPLTSGSYEQYF | TGTGCCAGCAGTTTCCCATTGACTAGCGGGAGCTACGAGCAGTACTTC
NA | TRBJ2-7 | TRBD1 | TRBV6-2/TRBV6-3 | CASTTGQYEQYF | TGTGCCAGCACCACGGGACAGTACGAGCAGTACTTC
NA | TRBJ2-1 | TRBD2 | TRBV29-1 | CSVLPPGTSGRVQFF | TGCAGCGTTTTACCCCCCGGGACTAGCGGGAGGGTGCAGTTCTTC
NA | TRBJ2-2 | NA | TRBV29-1 | CSVRGTLKNTGELFF | TGCAGCGTCCGCGGGACACTTAAAAACACCGGGGAGCTGTTTTTT
many | TRBJ2-1 | TRBD2 | TRBV4-3 | CASSSWTSGDYNEQFF | TGCGCCAGCAGCTCATGGACTAGCGGGGATTACAATGAGCAGTTCTTC
few | TRBJ2-3 | TRBD2 | TRBV6-2/TRBV6-3 | CASSQNQAGGPPDTQYF | TGTGCCAGCAGTCAAAATCAAGCGGGAGGGCCACCAGATACGCAGTATTTT
NA | TRBJ2-5 | NA | TRBV5-5 | CASSFRLTLIQETQYF | TGTGCCAGCAGCTTCAGACTCACTCTAATACAAGAGACCCAGTACTTC
many | TRBJ1-1 | NA | TRBV9 | CASSGRAPDTEAFF | TGTGCCAGCAGCGGCCGGGCCCCAGACACTGAAGCTTTCTTT
many | TRBJ2-1 | NA | TRBV29-1 | CSVPRESPGEQFF | TGCAGCGTGCCCCGGGAGAGTCCCGGTGAGCAGTTCTTC
many | TRBJ2-1 | NA | TRBV7-8 | CASSLDRYNEQFF | TGTGCCAGCAGCTTAGACAGGTACAATGAGCAGTTCTTC
NA | TRBJ2-1 | TRBD2 | TRBV3-1 | CASSLRSASGDNEQFF | TGTGCCAGCAGCCTCAGATCTGCTAGCGGGGACAATGAGCAGTTCTTC
few | TRBJ1-4 | NA | TRBV5-1 | CASRAINEKLFF | TGCGCCAGCAGAGCCATTAATGAAAAACTGTTTTTT
few | TRBJ2-3 | NA | TRBV4-2 | CASSQDSGATDTQYF | TGTGCCAGCAGCCAAGACTCAGGGGCGACAGATACGCAGTATTTT
few | TRBJ2-4 | TRBD1 | TRBV7-9 | CASSNYGQGGYIQYF | TGTGCCAGCAGCAATTACGGACAGGGCGGGTACATTCAGTACTTC
many | TRBJ2-1 | NA | TRBV3-1 | CASSLHSSYNEQFF | TGTGCCAGCAGCCTCCACTCCTCCTACAATGAGCAGTTCTTC
once | TRBJ2-6 | TRBD1 | TRBV7-2 | CASSLQGARGANVLTF | TGTGCCAGCAGCTTACAGGGGGCGCGTGGGGCCAACGTCCTGACTTTC
many | TRBJ2-1 | TRBD2 | TRBV20-1 | CSARDPGGRATEQFF | TGCAGTGCTAGAGATCCGGGCGGGAGGGCCACTGAGCAGTTCTTC
few | TRBJ2-7 | NA | TRBV30 | CAWSPWGGATGVEQYF | TGTGCCTGGAGTCCCTGGGGGGGGGCCACCGGAGTTGAGCAGTACTTC
NA | TRBJ2-7 | TRBD1 | TRBV9 | CASSAMGQGPSYEQYF | TGTGCCAGCAGCGCGATGGGACAGGGGCCCTCCTACGAGCAGTACTTC
few | TRBJ2-5 | TRBD2 | TRBV5-4 | CASSQSGGRVETQYF | TGTGCCAGCAGCCAAAGTGGCGGGAGGGTGGAGACCCAGTACTTC
few | TRBJ1-2 | NA | TRBV2 | CAIGQPYGYTF | TGTGCCATCGGACAGCCGTATGGCTACACCTTC
NA | TRBJ2-5 | TRBD2 | TRBV2 | CASSDLFLAGEKETQYF | TGTGCCAGCAGCGACCTATTCCTAGCGGGAGAAAAAGAGACCCAGTACTTC
many | TRBJ1-1 | NA | TRBV6-5 | CASSQAGEKAFF | TGTGCCAGCAGTCAGGCAGGGGAAAAAGCTTTCTTT
few | TRBJ2-7 | TRBD1 | TRBV5-5 | CASTYRDRTYEQYF | TGTGCCAGCACCTACCGGGACAGGACCTACGAGCAGTACTTC
many | TRBJ2-7 | TRBD2 | TRBV20-1 | CSAARLAGAYEQYF | TGCAGTGCGGCCCGACTAGCGGGGGCCTACGAGCAGTACTTC
few | TRBJ2-7 | TRBD1 | TRBV7-9 | CASSFPPGQSNYEQYF | TGTGCCAGCAGCTTCCCTCCGGGACAGTCTAACTACGAGCAGTACTTC
many | TRBJ2-2 | TRBD2 | TRBV6-5 | CASSYSGLAAGGTGELFF | TGTGCCAGCAGTTACTCCGGGCTAGCGGCCGGAGGAACCGGGGAGCTGTTTTTT